Each of the 5 T cell receptor beta chains below was sequenced from the same sample in a study of CD8+CD57+ T cells in acquired aplastic anemia. Patients included in sequencing had previously demonstrated CD8+CD57+ cell expansion by flow cytometry. Researchers used genomic DNA as the template to profile TCR beta VDJ and CDR3. TCRdb used MiXCR to reprocess the reads, holding one entry per CDR3 protein. The table lists about 170,000 distinct CDR3 sequences, more than 45% of them singletons. Source material: sorted CD4+, CD8+, or CD8+CD57+ T cells (not recorded which) from PBMCs. The receptors shown here come from a human donor with aplastic anemia.

J is TRBJ2-7 and V is TRBV12-3 or TRBV12-4; 7 bases agree with TRBD1. Trimming took 6 bases from V and 6 from J; bases not matched to a gene: 8. The CDR3 covers 13 residues. The CDR3, as DNA: TGTGCCAGCAGCCTAGATCAGGGGGTCGAGCAGTACTTC. Its translation: CASSLDQGVEQYF.

The table lists this clonotype with many counts. The genes are TRBV5-1 and TRBJ1-1; D remains unclear. Germline V lookup: CDR1 SGHRS, CDR2 YFSETQ. V gave up 0 bases and J gave up 4 bases, with 10 bases separating them. There are 14 residues in the CDR3. The CDR3: CASSLEALGTEAFF. Written as DNA, the CDR3 is TGCGCCAGCAGCTTGGAAGCTCTGGGCACTGAAGCTTTCTTT.

The chain uses TRBV2 and TRBJ2-5; 7 bases match TRBD1. The J segment lost 4 bases and the V segment lost 3 bases, leaving 8 bases of the junction unmatched. CDR1 and CDR2 from the germline V gene are SNHLY and FYNNEI. The CDR3 sequence is 15 residues long. The CDR3 coding sequence is TGTGCCAGCAGTGATATTGGTAGGGGGCGAGAGACCCAGTACTTC. Translated, it gives CASSDIGRGRETQYF.

The chain employs TRBV7-9 and TRBJ1-2, with 8 bases matching TRBD1. This CDR3 comprises 14 residues. The germline V gene has CDR1 SEHNR and CDR2 FQNEAQ (reference sequence). J lost 6 bases, V lost 3 bases, and 6 bases had no gene match. CDR3 sequence (DNA): TGTGCCAGCAGCTTCGGGGCAGGGGGCGATGGCTACACCTTC. Its protein is CASSFGAGGDGYTF.

This chain joins TRBV19 and TRBJ2-3; possibly TRBD1 or TRBD2 for D (5 bases each). The V end lost 6 bases, the J end lost 7 bases, and 20 bases lay between the germline ends. Germline CDR1 reads LNHDA; CDR2 reads SQIVND (reference sequence). The CDR3 is 15 residues long. CDR3 sequence: CASRGETRRSHTQYF. In DNA, the CDR3 is TGTGCCAGTAGAGGGGAGACACGGCGTTCGCATACGCAGTATTTT.